This T cell receptor (beta chain) was recovered during a study of pediatric ulcerative colitis. General observations from the study: No controls had the two rectal clonotypes shared by ulcerative colitis patients. Total lymphocyte DNA, not sorted subsets, was the template.

A remark on this clone: Its target is unknown.

The CDR3 is 15 residues long. V lost 5 bases and J 7 bases, leaving 23 bases between the germline ends. CDR1 and CDR2 (germline): GTSNPN, SVGIG (reference sequence). Each sample received Survey-level depth of up to 500,000 reads. Produced via immunoSEQ multiplex PCR; TCRdb's table is partial and in-frame only. The table lists tens of thousands of clones, just over 75% of them singletons. J is TRBJ1-2 and V is TRBV30; TRBD1 is a possible D gene (5 bases). The sample taken for sequencing was blood. The TCR originated in a boy between 10 and 17 years old with moderate ulcerative colitis. CDR3 region: CAWGIGPTFRGGYTF. CDR3 DNA sequence: TGTGCCTGGGGAATCGGACCAACTTTTAGGGGTGGCTACACCTTC.